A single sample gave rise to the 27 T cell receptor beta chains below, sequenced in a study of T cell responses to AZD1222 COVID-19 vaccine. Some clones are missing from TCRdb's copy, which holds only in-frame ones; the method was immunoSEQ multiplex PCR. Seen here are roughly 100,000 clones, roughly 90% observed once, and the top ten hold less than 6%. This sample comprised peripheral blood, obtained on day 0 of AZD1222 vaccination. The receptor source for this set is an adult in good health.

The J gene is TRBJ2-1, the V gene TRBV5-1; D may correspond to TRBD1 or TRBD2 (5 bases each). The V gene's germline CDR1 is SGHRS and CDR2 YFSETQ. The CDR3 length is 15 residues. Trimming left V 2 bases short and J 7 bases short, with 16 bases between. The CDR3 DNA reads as TGCGCCAGCAGCTTCCGGGACCCGGTTGGAAATGAGCAGTTCTTC. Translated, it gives CASSFRDPVGNEQFF.

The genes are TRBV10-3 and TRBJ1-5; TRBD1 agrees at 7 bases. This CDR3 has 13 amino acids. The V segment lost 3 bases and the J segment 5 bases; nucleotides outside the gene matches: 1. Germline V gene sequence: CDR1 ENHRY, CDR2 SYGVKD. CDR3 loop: CAISDRGDQPQHF. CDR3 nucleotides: TGTGCCATCAGTGACAGGGGGGATCAGCCCCAGCATTTT.

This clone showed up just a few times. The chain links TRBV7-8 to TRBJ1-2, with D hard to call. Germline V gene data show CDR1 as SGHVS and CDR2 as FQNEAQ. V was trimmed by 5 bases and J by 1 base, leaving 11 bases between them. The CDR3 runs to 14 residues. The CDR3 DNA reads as TGTGCCAGCAGCCTCCCGCTCCTTAACTATGGCTACACCTTC. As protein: CASSLPLLNYGYTF.

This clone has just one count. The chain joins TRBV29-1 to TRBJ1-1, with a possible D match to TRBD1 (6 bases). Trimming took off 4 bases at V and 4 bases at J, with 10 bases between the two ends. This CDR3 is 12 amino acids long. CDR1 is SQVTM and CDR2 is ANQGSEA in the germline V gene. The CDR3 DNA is TGCAGCGTTGCAGGGGCTGGCACTGAAGCTTTCTTT. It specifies CSVAGAGTEAFF.

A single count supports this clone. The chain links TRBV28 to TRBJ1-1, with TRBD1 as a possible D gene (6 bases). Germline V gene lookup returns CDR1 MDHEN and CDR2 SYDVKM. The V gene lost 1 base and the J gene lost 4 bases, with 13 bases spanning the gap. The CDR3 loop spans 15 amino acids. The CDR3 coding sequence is TGTGCCAGCAGTTTATCACAGGGCGAGGGCACTGAAGCTTTCTTT. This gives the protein CASSLSQGEGTEAFF.

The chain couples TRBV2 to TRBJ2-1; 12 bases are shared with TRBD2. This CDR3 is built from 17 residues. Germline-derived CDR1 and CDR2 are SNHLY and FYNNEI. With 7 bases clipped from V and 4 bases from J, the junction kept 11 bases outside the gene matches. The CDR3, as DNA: TGTGCCAGCATTGTCCGACCCGGACTAGCGGGATACAATGAGCAGTTCTTC. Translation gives CASIVRPGLAGYNEQFF.

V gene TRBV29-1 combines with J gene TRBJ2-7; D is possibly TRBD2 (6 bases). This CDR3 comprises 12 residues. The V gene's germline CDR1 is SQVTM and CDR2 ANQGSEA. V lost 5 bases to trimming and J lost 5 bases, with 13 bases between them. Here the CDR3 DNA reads TGCAGCGTTCAACGGGAGCAGGACGAGCAGTACTTC. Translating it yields CSVQREQDEQYF.

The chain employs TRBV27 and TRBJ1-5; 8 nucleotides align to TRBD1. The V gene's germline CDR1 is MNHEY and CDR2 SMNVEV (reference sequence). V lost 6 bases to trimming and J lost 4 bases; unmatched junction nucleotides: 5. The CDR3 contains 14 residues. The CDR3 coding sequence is TGTGCCAGCAGCCGAGGACAGGGAAATCAGCCCCAGCATTTT. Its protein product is CASSRGQGNQPQHF.

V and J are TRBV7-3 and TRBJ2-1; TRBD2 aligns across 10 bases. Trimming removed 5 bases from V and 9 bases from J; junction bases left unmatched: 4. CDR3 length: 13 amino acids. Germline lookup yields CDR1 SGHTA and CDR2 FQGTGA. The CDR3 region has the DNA TGTGCCAGCAGCGAGCGGGAGGGGAGTGAGCAGTTCTTC. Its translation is CASSEREGSEQFF.

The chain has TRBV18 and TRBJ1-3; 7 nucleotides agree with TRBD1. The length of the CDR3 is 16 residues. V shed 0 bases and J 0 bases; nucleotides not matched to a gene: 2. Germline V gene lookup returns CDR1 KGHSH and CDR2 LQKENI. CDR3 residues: CASSPPGQSSGNTIYF. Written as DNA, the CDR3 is TGTGCCAGCTCACCACCGGGACAGAGCTCTGGAAACACCATATATTTT.

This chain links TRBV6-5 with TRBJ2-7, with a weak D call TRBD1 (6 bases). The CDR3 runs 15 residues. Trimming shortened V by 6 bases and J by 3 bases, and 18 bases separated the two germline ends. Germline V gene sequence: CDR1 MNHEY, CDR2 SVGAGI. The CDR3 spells CASSRGGQRSYEQYF. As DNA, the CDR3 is TGTGCCAGCAGCCGAGGAGGACAGCGAAGCTACGAGCAGTACTTC.

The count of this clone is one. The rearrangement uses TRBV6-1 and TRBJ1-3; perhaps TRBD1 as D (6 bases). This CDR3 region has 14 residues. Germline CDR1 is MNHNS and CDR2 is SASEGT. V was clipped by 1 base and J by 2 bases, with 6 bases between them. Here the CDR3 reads CASSEEGAGNTIYF. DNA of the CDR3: TGTGCCAGCAGTGAAGAGGGGGCTGGAAACACCATATATTTT.

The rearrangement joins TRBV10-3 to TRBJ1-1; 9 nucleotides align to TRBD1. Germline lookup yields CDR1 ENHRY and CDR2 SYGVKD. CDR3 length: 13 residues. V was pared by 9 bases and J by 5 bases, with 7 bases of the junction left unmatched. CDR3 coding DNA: TGTGCCATGCAACAGGGGGCCGAGACTGAAGCTTTCTTT. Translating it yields CAMQQGAETEAFF.

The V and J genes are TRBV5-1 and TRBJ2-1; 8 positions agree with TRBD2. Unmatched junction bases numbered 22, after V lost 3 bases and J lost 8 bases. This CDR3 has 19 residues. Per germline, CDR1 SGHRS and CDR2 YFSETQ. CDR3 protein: CASSSVDWGSGTPGDEQFF. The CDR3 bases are TGCGCCAGCAGCTCAGTGGATTGGGGTAGCGGGACTCCCGGGGATGAGCAGTTCTTC. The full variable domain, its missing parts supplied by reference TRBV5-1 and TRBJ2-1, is KAGVTQTPRYLIKTRGQQVTLSCSPISGHRSVSWYQQTPGQGLQFLFEYFSETQRNKGNFPGRFSGRQFSNSRSEMNVSTLELGDSALYLCASSSVDWGSGTPGDEQFFGPGTRLTVL.

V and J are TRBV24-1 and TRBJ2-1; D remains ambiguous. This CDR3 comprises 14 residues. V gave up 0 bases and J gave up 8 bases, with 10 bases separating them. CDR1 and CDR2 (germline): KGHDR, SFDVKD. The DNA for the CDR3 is TGTGCCACCAGTGATTTGTTGGGTTTGGATGAGCAGTTCTTC. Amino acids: CATSDLLGLDEQFF.

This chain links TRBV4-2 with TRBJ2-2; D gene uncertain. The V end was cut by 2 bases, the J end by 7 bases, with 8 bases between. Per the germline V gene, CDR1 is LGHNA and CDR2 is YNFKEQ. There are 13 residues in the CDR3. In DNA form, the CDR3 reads TGTGCCAGCAGCCAATCCCATAGCGGGGAGCTGTTTTTT. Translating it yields CASSQSHSGELFF.

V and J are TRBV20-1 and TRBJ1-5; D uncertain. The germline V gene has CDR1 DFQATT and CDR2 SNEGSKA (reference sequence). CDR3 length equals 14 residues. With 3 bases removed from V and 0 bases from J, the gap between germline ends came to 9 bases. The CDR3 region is CSASRRNSNQPQHF. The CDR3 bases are TGCAGTGCTAGTCGGAGAAATAGCAATCAGCCCCAGCATTTT.

The CDR3 loop is CASSEAQYTEAFF. CDR3 in DNA: TGTGCCAGCAGTGAGGCACAGTACACTGAAGCTTTCTTT. The chain carries TRBV2 and TRBJ1-1; D remains unclear. V was trimmed by 3 bases and J by 3 bases, leaving 8 bases between them. This CDR3 spans 13 amino acids. The germline CDR1 and CDR2 sequences are SNHLY and FYNNEI.

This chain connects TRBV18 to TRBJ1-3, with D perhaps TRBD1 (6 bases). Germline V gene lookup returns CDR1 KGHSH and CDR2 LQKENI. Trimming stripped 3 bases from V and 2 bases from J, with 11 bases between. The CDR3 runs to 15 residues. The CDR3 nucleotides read TGTGCCAGCTCACCTCCTAACAGGGCTGGAAACACCATATATTTT. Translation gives CASSPPNRAGNTIYF.

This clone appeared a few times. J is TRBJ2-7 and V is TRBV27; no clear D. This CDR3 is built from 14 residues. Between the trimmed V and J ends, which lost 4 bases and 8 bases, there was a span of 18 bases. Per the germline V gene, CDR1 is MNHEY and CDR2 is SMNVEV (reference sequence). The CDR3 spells CASSSQTRPTKQYF. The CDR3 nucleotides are TGTGCCAGCAGTTCGCAAACGAGACCTACGAAGCAGTACTTC.

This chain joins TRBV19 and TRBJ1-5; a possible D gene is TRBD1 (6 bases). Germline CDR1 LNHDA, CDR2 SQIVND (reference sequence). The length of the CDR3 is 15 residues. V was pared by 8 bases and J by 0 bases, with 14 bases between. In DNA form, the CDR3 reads TGTGCCAGTTTGGGGACATACAATAGCAATCAGCCCCAGCATTTT. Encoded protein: CASLGTYNSNQPQHF.

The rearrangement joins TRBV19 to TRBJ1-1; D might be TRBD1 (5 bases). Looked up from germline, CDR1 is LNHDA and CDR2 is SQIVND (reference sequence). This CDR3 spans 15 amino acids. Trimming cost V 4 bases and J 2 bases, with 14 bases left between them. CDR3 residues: CASSNSGLANTEAFF. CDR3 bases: TGTGCCAGTAGTAATTCAGGGTTGGCAAACACTGAAGCTTTCTTT.

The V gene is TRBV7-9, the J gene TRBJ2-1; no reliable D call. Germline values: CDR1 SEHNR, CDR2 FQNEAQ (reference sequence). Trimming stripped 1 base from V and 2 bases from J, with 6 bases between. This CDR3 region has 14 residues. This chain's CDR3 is CASSLGGTYNEQFF. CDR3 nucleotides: TGTGCCAGCAGCTTAGGTGGGACCTACAATGAGCAGTTCTTC. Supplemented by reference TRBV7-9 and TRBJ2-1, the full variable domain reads DTGVSQNPRHKITKRGQNVTFRCDPISEHNRLYWYRQTLGQGPEFLTYFQNEAQLEKSRLLSDRFSAERPKGSFSTLEIQRTEQGDSAMYLCASSLGGTYNEQFFGPGTRLTVL.

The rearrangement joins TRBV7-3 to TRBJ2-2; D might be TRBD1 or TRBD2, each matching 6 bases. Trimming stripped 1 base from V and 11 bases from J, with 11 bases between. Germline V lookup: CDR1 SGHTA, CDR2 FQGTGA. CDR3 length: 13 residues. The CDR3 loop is CASSLIGGFELFF. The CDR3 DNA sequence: TGTGCCAGCAGCTTAATAGGGGGGTTTGAGCTGTTTTTT. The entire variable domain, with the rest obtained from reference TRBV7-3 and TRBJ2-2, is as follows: GAGVSQTPSNKVTEKGKYVELRCDPISGHTALYWYRQSLGQGPEFLIYFQGTGAADDSGLPNDRFFAVRPEGSVSTLKIQRTERGDSAVYLCASSLIGGFELFFGEGSRLTVL.

CDR3 amino acids: CASSIEEGARYGYTF. In nucleotides, the CDR3 is TGTGCCAGTAGTATAGAGGAGGGGGCGAGGTATGGCTACACCTTC. This chain uses TRBV19 with TRBJ1-2, with 7 bases lining up with TRBD1. Germline-derived CDR1 and CDR2 are LNHDA and SQIVND (reference sequence). V lost 0 bases to trimming and J lost 5 bases; unmatched junction nucleotides: 6. The CDR3 covers 15 residues.

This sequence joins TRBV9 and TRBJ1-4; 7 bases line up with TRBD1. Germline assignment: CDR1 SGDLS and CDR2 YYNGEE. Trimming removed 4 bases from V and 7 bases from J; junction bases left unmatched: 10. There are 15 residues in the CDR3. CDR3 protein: CASSPGGTVGEKLFF. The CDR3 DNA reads TGTGCCAGCAGCCCAGGAGGGACAGTAGGTGAAAAACTGTTTTTT.

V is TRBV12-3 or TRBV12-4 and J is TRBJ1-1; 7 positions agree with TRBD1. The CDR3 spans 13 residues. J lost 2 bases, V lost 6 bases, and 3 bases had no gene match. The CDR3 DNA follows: TGTGCCAGCAGCTGGGACAGCAACACTGAAGCTTTCTTT. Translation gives CASSWDSNTEAFF.